The 25 T cell receptor beta chains listed next were all sequenced from one sample in a study of blood T cells in healthy people across ages. The authors ran a second PCR of about 7 to 11 cycles using a sample-barcoded 5' primer and a J-beta primer mix. TCRdb redid the calling of the 5' RACE reads with MiXCR, one entry per CDR3 protein. Here the sample spans approximately 850,000 distinct CDR3 sequences, about three fifths being singletons. Specimen: blood. The receptor set was obtained from a man aged 30-40 years in good health.

This clonotype was detected only a few times. This chain connects TRBV4-2 to TRBJ2-5, with 9 bases that match TRBD2. Germline trimming cut 0 bases from V and 1 base from J; bases unmatched to any gene: 12. The CDR3 extends over 19 amino acids. The germline CDR1 and CDR2 sequences are LGHNA and YNFKEQ. The CDR3 nucleotides are TGTGCCAGCAGCCAAGACTATGGTCTAGCGGGATCATTCCAAGAGACCCAGTACTTC. It specifies CASSQDYGLAGSFQETQYF.

V is TRBV20-1 and J is TRBJ1-5; perhaps TRBD1 as D (5 bases). V lost 5 bases and J lost 5, with 19 bases in between. The CDR3 is made up of 15 amino acids. The germline gives CDR1 DFQATT, CDR2 SNEGSKA (reference sequence). CDR3 sequence: CSAQIVGQGDQPQHF. CDR3 sequence (DNA): TGCAGTGCTCAGATAGTGGGGCAGGGCGATCAGCCCCAGCATTTT.

The V gene is TRBV14, the J gene TRBJ1-1; possible D gene TRBD1, 6 bases. Germline values: CDR1 SGHDN, CDR2 FVKESK. The CDR3 extends over 16 amino acids. V was shortened by 2 bases and J by 0 bases, with 13 bases between the two germline ends. The CDR3 loop is CASSQYLRTVNTEAFF. The CDR3 DNA follows: TGTGCCAGCAGCCAATATCTTAGGACAGTGAACACTGAAGCTTTCTTT.

V gene TRBV20-1 combines with J gene TRBJ1-2, with 7 bases aligning to TRBD1. Per the germline V gene, CDR1 is DFQATT and CDR2 is SNEGSKA (reference sequence). CDR3 length: 12 amino acids. With 3 bases clipped from V and 8 bases from J, the junction kept 6 bases outside the gene matches. CDR3 loop: CSASKGAEGYTF. The DNA of the CDR3 is TGCAGTGCTAGTAAGGGGGCGGAAGGCTACACCTTC.

This clonotype was seen a few times. The chain is built from TRBV29-1 and TRBJ2-2; TRBD2 is a possible D gene (6 bases). Trimming stripped 6 bases from V and 8 bases from J, with 10 bases between. CDR3 size: 11 residues. Germline CDR1 is SQVTM and CDR2 is ANQGSEA. The CDR3 protein is CSVTGGGELFF. The CDR3 DNA sequence: TGCAGCGTGACCGGGGGAGGGGAGCTGTTTTTT.

The rearrangement links TRBV18 to TRBJ2-7, with 7 bases aligning to TRBD2. CDR1 is KGHSH, CDR2 LQKENI, per germline. The CDR3 consists of 16 residues. V trimming: 2 bases; J trimming: 3 bases; junction bases outside the gene matches: 10. The CDR3: CASSPYSGGPGYEQYF. CDR3 DNA sequence: TGTGCCAGCTCACCATACTCGGGGGGTCCGGGCTACGAGCAGTACTTC.

This chain connects TRBV29-1 to TRBJ2-5; no clear D gene. Trimming took 5 bases from V and 2 from J, leaving 12 bases between them. This CDR3 contains 13 residues. Germline V gene data show CDR1 as SQVTM and CDR2 as ANQGSEA. This chain's CDR3 is CSVMWSPQETQYF. The CDR3 nucleotides read TGCAGCGTTATGTGGTCTCCACAAGAGACCCAGTACTTC.

This clonotype has a handful of counts. The chain employs TRBV9 and TRBJ2-7; 8 nucleotides match TRBD2. The germline gives CDR1 SGDLS, CDR2 YYNGEE. CDR3 length equals 15 residues. V was pared by 1 base and J by 4 bases, with 7 bases of the junction left unmatched. DNA for the CDR3: TGTGCCAGCAGCGTACAGAGCGGGAGCCTGTACGAGCAGTACTTC. Translated, it gives CASSVQSGSLYEQYF.

The chain carries TRBV24-1 and TRBJ2-1; no definite D call. CDR1 is KGHDR and CDR2 is SFDVKD in the germline V gene. The V and J ends lost 3 bases and 3 bases respectively, with 8 bases between them. The length of the CDR3 is 14 residues. Written as DNA, the CDR3 is TGTGCCACCAGTGATGCGGCAGACTACAATGAGCAGTTCTTC. Translation: CATSDAADYNEQFF.

The V and J genes are TRBV7-9 and TRBJ2-2; perhaps TRBD1 as D (5 bases). The germline V and J ends were trimmed by 4 bases and 6 bases, with 9 bases remaining between them. The V gene's germline CDR1 is SEHNR and CDR2 FQNEAQ (reference sequence). The CDR3 has 13 amino acids. The CDR3 loop is CASSSLGAGELFF. In nucleotides, the CDR3 is TGTGCCAGCAGCTCCTTAGGGGCCGGGGAGCTGTTTTTT. Full variable domain (remainder filled in from reference TRBV7-9 and TRBJ2-2): DTGVSQNPRHKITKRGQNVTFRCDPISEHNRLYWYRQTLGQGPEFLTYFQNEAQLEKSRLLSDRFSAERPKGSFSTLEIQRTEQGDSAMYLCASSSLGAGELFFGEGSRLTVL.

This chain joins TRBV9 and TRBJ2-3; 14 bases are a match to TRBD2. V dropped 3 bases and J dropped 8; count of bases not matched to a gene: 5. The CDR3 is 15 residues long. The germline V gene has CDR1 SGDLS and CDR2 YYNGEE. CDR3 sequence: CASSDGTSGSGTQYF. In DNA form, the CDR3 reads TGTGCCAGCAGCGACGGGACTAGCGGGAGCGGTACGCAGTATTTT.

This clonotype appeared a few times. The rearrangement uses TRBV7-9 and TRBJ2-7; maybe TRBD1 (6 bases). The CDR3 is made up of 13 amino acids. Looked up from germline, CDR1 is SEHNR and CDR2 is FQNEAQ (reference sequence). Trimming cost V 3 bases and J 3 bases, with 9 bases left between them. The CDR3 is CASSFQGRYEQYF. CDR3 DNA: TGTGCCAGCAGCTTTCAGGGGCGCTACGAGCAGTACTTC.

V usage is TRBV6-5 and J usage is TRBJ2-6, with TRBD1 matching 8 bases. The CDR3 length is 15 residues. V was pared by 5 bases and J by 13 bases, with 13 bases of the junction left unmatched. Germline CDR1 reads MNHEY; CDR2 reads SVGAGI. The CDR3 DNA follows: TGTGCCAGCAGTGCGTCCCCGGGACAGGCAAGAGTCCTGACTTTC. Protein: CASSASPGQARVLTF.

This clonotype was seen a single time. J is TRBJ1-5 and V is TRBV4-1, with D perhaps TRBD1 (5 bases). CDR1 is MGHRA and CDR2 is YSYEKL in the germline V gene. Trimming shortened V by 6 bases and J by 5 bases, and 17 bases separated the two germline ends. This CDR3 spans 15 amino acids. The CDR3 sequence: CASSPRAGGDQPQHF. CDR3 sequence (DNA): TGCGCCAGCAGTCCTCGTGCGGGAGGGGATCAGCCCCAGCATTTT.

The chain links TRBV7-2 to TRBJ2-3; 8 nucleotides match TRBD2. Trimming at V came to 1 base and at J to 0 bases, leaving 6 bases not matched to a gene. The CDR3 length is 17 residues. Germline values: CDR1 SGHTA, CDR2 FQGNSA. In nucleotides, the CDR3 is TGTGCCAGCAGCTTAGGGGCTAGCGGGCAAAGCACAGATACGCAGTATTTT. It is translated as CASSLGASGQSTDTQYF.

In this sample, this clonotype turned up once. V usage is TRBV11-1 and J usage is TRBJ2-7, with TRBD2 identical over 13 bases. After removal of 5 bases from V and 3 bases from J, the junction contained 16 bases not matched to a gene. Germline loops: CDR1 SGHAT, CDR2 FQDESV (reference sequence). This CDR3 has 19 amino acids. This CDR3 is CASSLNTPGTSGADYEQYF. DNA of the CDR3: TGTGCCAGCAGCCTGAATACGCCCGGGACTAGCGGGGCCGACTACGAGCAGTACTTC.

This chain connects TRBV20-1 to TRBJ2-7, with D perhaps matching TRBD1 (6 bases). The germline V and J ends were trimmed by 1 base and 10 bases, with 11 bases remaining between them. The CDR3 totals 11 residues. Per the germline V gene, CDR1 is DFQATT and CDR2 is SNEGSKA (reference sequence). In nucleotides, the CDR3 is TGCAGTGCTAGAGTTCAGGGGATTCAGTACTTC. Protein: CSARVQGIQYF.

This clonotype turned up a few times. V gene TRBV29-1 combines with J gene TRBJ2-1, with D tentatively TRBD2 (6 bases). This CDR3 has 14 residues. The germline gives CDR1 SQVTM, CDR2 ANQGSEA. The germline V and J ends were trimmed by 7 bases and 5 bases, with 18 bases remaining between them. The CDR3 is CSAVWGDDHNEQFF. CDR3 nucleotides: TGCAGCGCCGTTTGGGGGGACGACCACAATGAGCAGTTCTTC.

This clonotype has more than one count but fewer than ten. The chain couples TRBV28 to TRBJ2-5, with D tentatively TRBD1 or TRBD2 (5 bases each). The end of the DNA is better explained by TRBJ2-7, so the J call may be wrong. The CDR3 sequence is 15 residues long. Germline V gives CDR1 MDHEN, CDR2 SYDVKM. CDR3 region: CASSLSTGLSYEQYF. The CDR3 bases are TGTGCCAGCAGTTTATCAACAGGACTTTCCTACGAGCAGTACTTC.

The chain uses TRBV20-1 and TRBJ2-1; 8 bases line up with TRBD2. The CDR3 has 13 residues. The germline V gene encodes CDR1 DFQATT and CDR2 SNEGSKA (reference sequence). V was clipped by 6 bases and J by 4 bases; unmatched bases: 5. CDR3 nucleotide sequence: TGCAGTGCCGCCATAGCGGGGTACAATGAGCAGTTCTTC. Translated, it gives CSAAIAGYNEQFF.

The V call is TRBV20-1, the J call TRBJ1-2; possibly TRBD1 for D (6 bases). The V end was cut by 0 bases, the J end by 4 bases, with 9 bases between. CDR1 and CDR2 (germline): DFQATT, SNEGSKA (reference sequence). The CDR3 contains 13 residues. This CDR3 is CSARDTGTYGYTF. For the CDR3, the DNA is TGCAGTGCTAGAGACACAGGGACCTATGGCTACACCTTC.

The chain is built from TRBV20-1 and TRBJ2-5; 11 bases map to TRBD2. J lost 3 bases, V lost 5 bases, and 5 bases had no gene match. Germline V gene lookup returns CDR1 DFQATT and CDR2 SNEGSKA (reference sequence). The CDR3 length is 14 residues. The chain's CDR3 is CSAPTLAGEETQYF. In DNA, the CDR3 is TGCAGTGCTCCCACACTAGCGGGAGAAGAGACCCAGTACTTC.

The chain carries TRBV20-1 and TRBJ1-1; possibly TRBD1 for D (5 bases). CDR3 length: 14 residues. The V gene's germline CDR1 is DFQATT and CDR2 SNEGSKA (reference sequence). V lost 3 bases and J 0 bases, leaving 11 bases between the germline ends. The CDR3 nucleotides read TGCAGTGCTAGGGCCGGGGACTTGAACACTGAAGCTTTCTTT. Translated: CSARAGDLNTEAFF.

This clonotype was picked up a small number of times. The V call is TRBV2, the J call TRBJ2-3; D uncertain. The germline gives CDR1 SNHLY, CDR2 FYNNEI. Deletions cut 7 bases from V and 4 bases from J, with 15 bases between. The CDR3 has 14 residues. This chain's CDR3 is CASITPRSPDTQYF. In DNA form, the CDR3 reads TGTGCCAGCATTACCCCGCGGTCACCAGATACGCAGTATTTT.

The CDR3 nucleotides are TGTGCCAGCAGGGTACAGGGGTCAACCTACGAGCAGTACTTC. Encoded protein: CASRVQGSTYEQYF. V gene TRBV27 combines with J gene TRBJ2-7; 7 nucleotides align to TRBD1. CDR1 and CDR2 (germline): MNHEY, SMNVEV (reference sequence). This CDR3 is built from 14 residues. The trim removed 6 bases at V and 2 bases at J, leaving 7 bases unmatched.